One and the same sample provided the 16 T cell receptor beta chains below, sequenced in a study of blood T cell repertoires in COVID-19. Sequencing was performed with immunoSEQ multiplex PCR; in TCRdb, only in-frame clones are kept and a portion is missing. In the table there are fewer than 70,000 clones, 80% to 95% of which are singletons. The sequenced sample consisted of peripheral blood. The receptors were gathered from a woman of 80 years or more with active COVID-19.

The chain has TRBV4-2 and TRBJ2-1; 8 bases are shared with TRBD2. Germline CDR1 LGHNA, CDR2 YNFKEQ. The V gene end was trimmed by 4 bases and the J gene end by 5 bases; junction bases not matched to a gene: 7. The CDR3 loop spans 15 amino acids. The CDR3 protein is CASSRPGGGHNEQFF. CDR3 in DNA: TGTGCCAGCAGCCGACCGGGCGGGGGGCACAATGAGCAGTTCTTC.

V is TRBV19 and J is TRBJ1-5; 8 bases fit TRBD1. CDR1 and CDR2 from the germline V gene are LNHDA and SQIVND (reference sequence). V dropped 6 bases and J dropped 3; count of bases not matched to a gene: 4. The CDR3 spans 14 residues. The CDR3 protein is CASSLTGDNQPQHF. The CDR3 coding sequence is TGTGCCAGTAGCCTGACAGGGGACAATCAGCCCCAGCATTTT.

The CDR3 spells CASSLGPNQETQYF. In nucleotides, the CDR3 is TGCGCCAGCAGCTTGGGGCCGAACCAAGAGACCCAGTACTTC. The rearrangement uses TRBV5-1 and TRBJ2-5; unclear D gene. CDR3 length: 14 amino acids. From germline, CDR1 is SGHRS and CDR2 YFSETQ. V gave up 0 bases and J gave up 0 bases, with 6 bases separating them. The full variable domain, rest sourced from reference TRBV5-1 and TRBJ2-5, is KAGVTQTPRYLIKTRGQQVTLSCSPISGHRSVSWYQQTPGQGLQFLFEYFSETQRNKGNFPGRFSGRQFSNSRSEMNVSTLELGDSALYLCASSLGPNQETQYFGPGTRLLVL.

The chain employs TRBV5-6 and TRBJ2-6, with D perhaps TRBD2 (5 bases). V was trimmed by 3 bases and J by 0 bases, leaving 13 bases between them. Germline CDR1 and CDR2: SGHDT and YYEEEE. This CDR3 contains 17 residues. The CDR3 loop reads CASSSREHLSGANVLTF. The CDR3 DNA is TGTGCCAGCAGCTCAAGGGAGCACCTCTCTGGGGCCAACGTCCTGACTTTC.

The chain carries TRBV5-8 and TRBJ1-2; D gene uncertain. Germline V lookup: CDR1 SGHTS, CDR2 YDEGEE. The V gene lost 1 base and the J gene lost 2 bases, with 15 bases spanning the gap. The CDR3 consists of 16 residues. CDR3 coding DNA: TGTGCCAGCAGCTTGTTGTCCGGGAGTCGGAACTATGGCTACACCTTC. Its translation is CASSLLSGSRNYGYTF.

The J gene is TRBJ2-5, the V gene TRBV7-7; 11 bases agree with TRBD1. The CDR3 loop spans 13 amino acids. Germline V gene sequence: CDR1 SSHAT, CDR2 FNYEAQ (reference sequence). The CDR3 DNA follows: TGTGCTTCCGGACAGGGGGCCGAGGAGACCCAGTACTTC. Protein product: CASGQGAEETQYF.

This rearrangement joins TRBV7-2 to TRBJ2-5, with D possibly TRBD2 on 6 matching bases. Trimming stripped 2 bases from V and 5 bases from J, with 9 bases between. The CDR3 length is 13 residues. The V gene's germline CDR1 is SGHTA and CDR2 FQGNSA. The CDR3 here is CASSLLAGETQYF. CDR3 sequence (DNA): TGTGCCAGCAGCTTATTGGCGGGGGAGACCCAGTACTTC.

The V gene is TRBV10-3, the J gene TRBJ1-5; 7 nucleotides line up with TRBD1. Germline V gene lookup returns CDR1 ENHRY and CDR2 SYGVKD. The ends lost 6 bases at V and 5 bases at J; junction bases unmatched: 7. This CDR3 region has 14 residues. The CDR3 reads CAISKDRFDQPQHF. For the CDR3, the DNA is TGTGCCATCAGCAAGGACAGGTTCGATCAGCCCCAGCATTTT.

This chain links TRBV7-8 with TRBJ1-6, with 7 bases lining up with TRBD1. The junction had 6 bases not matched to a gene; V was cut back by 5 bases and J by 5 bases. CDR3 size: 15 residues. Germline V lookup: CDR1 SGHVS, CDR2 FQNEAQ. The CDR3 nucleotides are TGTGCCAGCAGCCTAGGGACAGCAAATAATTCACCCCTCCACTTT. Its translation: CASSLGTANNSPLHF. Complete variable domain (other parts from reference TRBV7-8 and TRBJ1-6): GAGVSQSPRYKVAKRGQDVALRCDPISGHVSLFWYQQALGQGPEFLTYFQNEAQLDKSGLPSDRFFAERPEGSVSTLKIQRTQQEDSAVYLCASSLGTANNSPLHFGNGTRLTVT.

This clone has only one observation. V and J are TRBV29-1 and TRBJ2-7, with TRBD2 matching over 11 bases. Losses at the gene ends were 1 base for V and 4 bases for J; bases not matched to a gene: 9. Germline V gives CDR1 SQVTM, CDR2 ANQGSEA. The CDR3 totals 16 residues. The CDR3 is CSVEGGLAGGWYEQYF. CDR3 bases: TGCAGCGTTGAAGGGGGGCTAGCGGGAGGTTGGTACGAGCAGTACTTC.

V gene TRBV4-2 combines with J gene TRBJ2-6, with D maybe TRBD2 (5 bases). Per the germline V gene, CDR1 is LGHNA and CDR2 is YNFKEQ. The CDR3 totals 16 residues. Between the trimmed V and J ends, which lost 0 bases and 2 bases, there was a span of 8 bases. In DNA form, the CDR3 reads TGTGCCAGCAGCCAAGATACGAGGGCTGGGGCCAACGTCCTGACTTTC. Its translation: CASSQDTRAGANVLTF.

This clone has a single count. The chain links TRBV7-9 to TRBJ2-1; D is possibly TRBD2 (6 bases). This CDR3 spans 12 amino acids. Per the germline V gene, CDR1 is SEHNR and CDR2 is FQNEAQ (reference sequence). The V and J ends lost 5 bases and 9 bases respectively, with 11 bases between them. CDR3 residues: CASSLTSPEQFF. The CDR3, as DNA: TGTGCCAGCAGCCTAACTAGCCCTGAGCAGTTCTTC.

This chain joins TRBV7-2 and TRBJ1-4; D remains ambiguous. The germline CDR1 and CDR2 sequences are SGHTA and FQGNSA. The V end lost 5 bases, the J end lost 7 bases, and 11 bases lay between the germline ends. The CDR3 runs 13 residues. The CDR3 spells CASSPSYREKLFF. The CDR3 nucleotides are TGTGCCAGCAGCCCGTCGTATCGTGAAAAACTGTTTTTT.

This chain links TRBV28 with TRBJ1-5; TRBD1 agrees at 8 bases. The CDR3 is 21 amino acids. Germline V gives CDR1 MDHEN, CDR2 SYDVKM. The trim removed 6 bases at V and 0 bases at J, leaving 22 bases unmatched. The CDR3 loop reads CASSDTDPDRDFQYSNQPQHF. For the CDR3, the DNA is TGTGCCAGCAGCGACACCGATCCGGACAGGGATTTCCAGTATAGCAATCAGCCCCAGCATTTT.

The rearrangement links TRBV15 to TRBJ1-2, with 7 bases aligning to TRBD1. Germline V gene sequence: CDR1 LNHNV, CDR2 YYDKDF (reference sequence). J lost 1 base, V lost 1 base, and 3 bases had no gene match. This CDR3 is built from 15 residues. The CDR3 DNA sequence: TGTGCCACCAGCAGAGCGCAGGGGGTTAACTATGGCTACACCTTC. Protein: CATSRAQGVNYGYTF.

CDR3 DNA sequence: TGTGCCAGCTCACCATCGGGACAGCGCACAGATACGCAGTATTTT. Translation: CASSPSGQRTDTQYF. This rearrangement joins TRBV18 to TRBJ2-3; 7 nucleotides agree with TRBD1. CDR3 size: 15 residues. Looked up from germline, CDR1 is KGHSH and CDR2 is LQKENI. J lost 1 base, V lost 2 bases, and 3 bases had no gene match.